The 20 T cell receptor beta chains reported below all come from one sample, sequenced in a study of OX40 agonist ivuxolimab in advanced cancers. Here immunoSEQ multiplex PCR was the method, and the copy in TCRdb shows in-frame clones only, minus some. The sample includes fewer than 75,000 clones, about nine tenths of them seen just once. The source was CD4+ or CD8+ T cells sorted from blood, collected in a trial of the OX40 agonist ivuxolimab. Receptor source: an adult with an advanced solid tumor such as melanoma, head and neck, liver or kidney cancer.

The genes are TRBV9 and TRBJ1-1, with D uncertain. The germline V gene has CDR1 SGDLS and CDR2 YYNGEE. V was clipped by 2 bases and J by 6 bases, with 11 bases between them. The CDR3 spans 13 residues. CDR3 region: CASSVSGRAEAFF. The CDR3 bases are TGTGCCAGCAGCGTCTCTGGGCGCGCTGAAGCTTTCTTT.

This clone is labeled medium-sized (0.01 to 0.1%). CDR3 loop: CSVVRGANTEAFF. Here the CDR3 DNA reads TGCAGCGTTGTACGGGGAGCGAACACTGAAGCTTTCTTT. This sequence joins TRBV29-1 and TRBJ1-1; no clear D. Deletions cut 4 bases from V and 1 base from J, with 10 bases between. CDR3 size: 13 residues. The V gene's germline CDR1 is SQVTM and CDR2 ANQGSEA. Looking up the rest from reference TRBV29-1 and TRBJ1-1 gives the full variable domain: SAVISQKPSRDICQRGTSLTIQCQVDSQVTMMFWYRQQPGQSLTLIATANQGSEATYESGFVIDKFPISRPNLTFSTLTVSNMSPEDSSIYLCSVVRGANTEAFFGQGTRLTVV.

In this sample, this clone turned up a few times. The V call is TRBV13, the J call TRBJ2-1; D is unclear. The CDR3 sequence is 16 residues long. Germline-derived CDR1 and CDR2 are PRHDT and FYEKMQ (reference sequence). Trimming left V 4 bases short and J 2 bases short, with 15 bases between. CDR3 sequence: CASSSSLTNAYNEQFF. As DNA, the CDR3 is TGTGCCAGCAGCTCCTCATTGACAAACGCCTACAATGAGCAGTTCTTC. Drawing the rest from reference TRBV13 and TRBJ2-1, the complete variable domain is AAGVIQSPRHLIKEKRETATLKCYPIPRHDTVYWYQQGPGQDPQFLISFYEKMQSDKGSIPDRFSAQQFSDYHSELNMSSLELGDSALYFCASSSSLTNAYNEQFFGPGTRLTVL.

The rearrangement uses TRBV19 and TRBJ1-4; D perhaps matches TRBD1 (5 bases). Germline assignment: CDR1 LNHDA and CDR2 SQIVND (reference sequence). Deletions cut 5 bases from V and 7 bases from J, with 11 bases between. There are 13 residues in the CDR3. CDR3 protein: CASSGGVGEKLFF. For the CDR3, the DNA is TGTGCCAGTAGTGGAGGGGTTGGTGAAAAACTGTTTTTT.

V gene TRBV6-7 combines with J gene TRBJ1-1; possibly TRBD1 for D (5 bases). TRBV6-7 is an open reading frame, and its role is uncertain. Trimming removed 0 bases at V and 0 bases at J, with 11 bases between. The CDR3 totals 16 residues. As DNA, the CDR3 is TGTGCCAGCAGTTACTCTGGGAGGGACGTGAACACTGAAGCTTTCTTT. It yields the protein CASSYSGRDVNTEAFF.

This chain uses TRBV7-8 with TRBJ2-3; TRBD1 might be the D (8 bases). V was pared by 3 bases and J by 3 bases, with 13 bases between. The germline gives CDR1 SGHVS, CDR2 FQNEAQ. This CDR3 spans 15 amino acids. The DNA for the CDR3 is TGTGCCAGCAGCTTTGGACAGGGAGGGACAGATACGCAGTATTTT. This gives the protein CASSFGQGGTDTQYF.

The chain employs TRBV2 and TRBJ2-7, with unresolved D. The ends were cut back, 0 bases at V and 3 bases at J, with 12 bases in the middle. Germline CDR1 and CDR2: SNHLY and FYNNEI. The CDR3 contains 15 residues. CDR3 sequence (DNA): TGTGCCAGCAGTGAAGCCGGAACAGATCTCTACGAGCAGTACTTC. This codes for CASSEAGTDLYEQYF.

This clone was seen a single time. The genes are TRBV18 and TRBJ1-4; 7 bases map to TRBD1. The CDR3 length is 14 residues. CDR1 KGHSH and CDR2 LQKENI come from the germline V gene. J was trimmed by 7 bases and V by 3 bases; bases with no gene match: 5. The CDR3 sequence: CASSPDRSSEKLFF. CDR3 bases: TGTGCCAGCTCACCGGACAGGTCAAGTGAAAAACTGTTTTTT.

The V and J genes are TRBV30 and TRBJ1-5; the D is unclear. This CDR3 is 13 amino acids long. Per the germline V gene, CDR1 is GTSNPN and CDR2 is SVGIG (reference sequence). V lost 1 base, J lost 5 bases, and 9 bases lay in between. This chain's CDR3 is CAWSGNSHQPQHF. Here the CDR3 DNA reads TGTGCCTGGAGTGGAAACTCCCATCAGCCCCAGCATTTT.

The V and J genes are TRBV19 and TRBJ2-5; 12 bases are shared with TRBD2. The CDR3 runs 15 residues. Losses at the gene ends were 5 bases for V and 5 bases for J; bases not matched to a gene: 6. Germline assignment: CDR1 LNHDA and CDR2 SQIVND (reference sequence). Written as DNA, the CDR3 is TGTGCCAGTAGTCCCCGGACTAGCGGGAAGGAGACCCAGTACTTC. As protein: CASSPRTSGKETQYF.

The chain links TRBV6-6 to TRBJ1-1; unclear D gene. CDR1 MNHNY and CDR2 SVGAGI come from the germline V gene (reference sequence). CDR3 length equals 15 residues. V lost 4 bases and J lost 0, with 12 bases in between. The CDR3 loop reads CASSLRETMNTEAFF. CDR3 nucleotide sequence: TGTGCCAGCAGTTTGAGGGAGACTATGAACACTGAAGCTTTCTTT.

The V gene is TRBV5-1, the J gene TRBJ1-5; D might be TRBD1 (5 bases). The CDR3 covers 15 residues. V lost 2 bases, J lost 8 bases, and 17 bases lay in between. Germline V gene data show CDR1 as SGHRS and CDR2 as YFSETQ. This CDR3 reads CASSLWGTAGEPQHF. The CDR3 region has the DNA TGCGCCAGCAGCTTATGGGGGACGGCGGGGGAGCCCCAGCATTTT.

About this clone: A junction end diverges from the germline sequence, so it may reflect a read error. The chain has TRBV6-1 and TRBJ2-7; 14 positions agree with TRBD2. Germline CDR1 reads MNHNS; CDR2 reads SASEGT. The CDR3 spans 14 residues. The DNA of the CDR3 is TGTGCCAGCAGGCCCCCCGAGACTAGCGGGAGGGTCTCCTTC. This translates into CASRPPETSGRVSF.

In its sample, this clone was seen a few times. This chain links TRBV4-1 with TRBJ2-2, with D tentatively TRBD2 (5 bases). Trimming pared 1 base from V and 1 base from J, leaving 10 bases between. The CDR3 totals 16 residues. Germline V gene lookup returns CDR1 MGHRA and CDR2 YSYEKL. The CDR3 region has the DNA TGCGCCAGCAGCCAAGTTGGAGCGGTGAACACCGGGGAGCTGTTTTTT. Translating gives CASSQVGAVNTGELFF.

The chain couples TRBV10-3 to TRBJ2-2, with TRBD2 matching over 11 bases. Germline assignment: CDR1 ENHRY and CDR2 SYGVKD. The CDR3 extends over 15 amino acids. The V segment lost 11 bases and the J segment 0 bases; nucleotides outside the gene matches: 5. The CDR3 DNA follows: TGTGCCGCCCTAGCGGGAGGTTCGAACACCGGGGAGCTGTTTTTT. It yields the protein CAALAGGSNTGELFF.

This clone occurred a few times. V usage is TRBV5-8 and J usage is TRBJ2-3, with 9 bases that match TRBD1. The germline gives CDR1 SGHTS, CDR2 YDEGEE. Trimming at V came to 3 bases and at J to 2 bases, leaving 10 bases not matched to a gene. The CDR3 has 17 amino acids. As DNA, the CDR3 is TGTGCCAGCAGCTCAAATCCCGGGACAGGGTACACAGATACGCAGTATTTT. Translation: CASSSNPGTGYTDTQYF. Based on the CDR3 plus reference TRBV5-8 and TRBJ2-3, the full variable domain is EAGVTQSPTHLIKTRGQQATLRCSPISGHTSVYWYQQALGLGLQFLLWYDEGEERNRGNFPPRFSGRQFPNYSSELNVNALELEDSALYLCASSSNPGTGYTDTQYFGPGTRLTVL.

This chain links TRBV5-1 with TRBJ2-3; TRBD2 agrees at 12 bases. V lost 7 bases, J lost 3 bases, and 9 bases stayed unmatched. This CDR3 has 16 residues. CDR1 is SGHRS, CDR2 YFSETQ, per germline. The CDR3 nucleotides are TGCGCCAGCCGCGAACTAGCGGGAGGTTCTACAGATACGCAGTATTTT. Amino acids: CASRELAGGSTDTQYF.

The J gene is TRBJ2-2, the V gene TRBV19; D ambiguous. Germline V gene data show CDR1 as LNHDA and CDR2 as SQIVND (reference sequence). V was cut by 4 bases and J by 3 bases, with 12 bases left in between. The CDR3 is 15 residues long. The DNA for the CDR3 is TGTGCCAGTAGTAGGACCGCTCTGGACACCGGGGAGCTGTTTTTT. It specifies CASSRTALDTGELFF. The full variable domain, completed using reference TRBV19 and TRBJ2-2, is DGGITQSPKYLFRKEGQNVTLSCEQNLNHDAMYWYRQDPGQGLRLIYYSQIVNDFQKGDIAEGYSVSREKKESFPLTVTSAQKNPTAFYLCASSRTALDTGELFFGEGSRLTVL.

J is TRBJ2-2 and V is TRBV4-1, with D possibly matching TRBD1 (5 bases). Trimming took off 0 bases at V and 3 bases at J, with 17 bases between the two ends. CDR1 and CDR2 from the germline V gene are MGHRA and YSYEKL. This CDR3 is 18 amino acids long. CDR3 in amino acids: CASSQEGGEPRDTGELFF. The CDR3, as DNA: TGCGCCAGCAGCCAAGAGGGTGGGGAACCCAGGGACACCGGGGAGCTGTTTTTT.

The chain employs TRBV10-3 and TRBJ2-1; D may correspond to TRBD1 or TRBD2 (5 bases each). Germline loops: CDR1 ENHRY, CDR2 SYGVKD. The V end lost 0 bases, the J end lost 7 bases, and 16 bases lay between the germline ends. This CDR3 spans 16 amino acids. The CDR3 loop reads CAISESPGTPRNEQFF. As DNA, the CDR3 is TGTGCCATCAGTGAGTCACCCGGGACCCCGAGGAATGAGCAGTTCTTC.